This T cell receptor (beta chain) was captured in a study of OX40 agonist ivuxolimab in advanced cancers. Study-wide context: The costimulatory receptor OX40 (CD134) was targeted by ivuxolimab, a fully human IgG2 agonistic monoclonal antibody. Intravenous ivuxolimab was administered to patients every 2 weeks at six dose levels: 0.01, 0.1, 0.3, 1.5, 3 and 10 mg/kg. Of the approximately 54 dose-escalation patients, hepatocellular carcinoma was present in about 20, melanoma in roughly 15, renal cell carcinoma in 9 and head and neck cancer in 9. The dose-escalation cohort was 82.7% male with a mean age of roughly 60 years, ranging from 23 to 79. Prior anti-PD-1, anti-PD-L1 or anti-CTLA-4 therapy was permitted, and about 40% of dose-escalation patients had received checkpoint inhibitors. Partial responses occurred in three dose-escalation patients: two with cutaneous melanoma and one with hepatocellular carcinoma. Peripheral TCRbeta sequencing aimed to test whether ivuxolimab altered TCR sequence diversity and caused clonal T-cell expansion. The paper describes the monotherapy dose-escalation part (N of about 57 patients) of the phase I trial of ivuxolimab.

Here is what the overall study found, with its caveats: After ivuxolimab, CD8+ T cells had more expanded clones than CD4+ T cells on average. Partial responders in the 0.1-3.0 mg/kg groups had among the lowest normalized peripheral clonal expansion, especially among CD8+ T cells. Low levels of normalized T-cell clonal expansion were also seen in some patients who did not respond. The antigen specificity of the clonally expanded peripheral T cells was not determined. At doses of 0.1 to 3.0 mg/kg, clonal expansion of both CD4+ and CD8+ blood T cells was observed from baseline to week 6.

For this clone: This receptor's antigen is unknown. Base qualities are missing; no much larger clone stands one base away.

Patients with autoimmune disease history or receiving systemic immunosuppression were excluded from the trial. Peripheral blood for TCR sequencing was collected from all dose cohorts at baseline, on cycle 4 day 1, and on cycle 7 day 1. Samples came from an open-label, multicenter, first-in-human phase I dose-escalation trial of ivuxolimab. Adults with locally advanced or metastatic melanoma, renal cell carcinoma, hepatocellular carcinoma or head and neck squamous cell carcinoma were enrolled in the trial. Before TCR sequencing, CD4+ T cells and CD8+ T cells were sorted from peripheral blood as separate populations. For sequencing of the TCRbeta CDR3 region, genomic DNA was extracted from the sorted cells. The immunoSEQ Assay was used to sequence the TCRbeta CDR3 regions. TCRdb provides this immuneACCESS table in a form limited to in-frame rearrangements. Some clones are lacking; in checked studies, under half of them reflect an unresolved V gene, and why the rest are absent is not known. A total of under 20,000 clones appear in this sample, 80% to 90% of them only once. Jointly, the top ten make up more than 10% of the sample.

CDR1 and CDR2, looked up from the germline V gene (reference sequence), are MNHNY and SVGAGI. There are 13 amino acids in the CDR3, from cysteine to phenylalanine inclusive. The kept DNA is CDR3 alone, 39 bases in frame from the first base. V is cut by 6 bases and J by 5 bases, and the space between the germline ends is 13 bases. This clonotype originated in an adult with an advanced solid tumor such as melanoma, head and neck, liver or kidney cancer. This specimen consisted of CD4+ or CD8+ T cells sorted from blood, obtained in a trial of the OX40 agonist ivuxolimab. The V and J segments used are TRBV6-6 and TRBJ1-1; the D segment cannot be called with confidence. This receptor carries the CDR3 CASRLLGITEAFF. The DNA sequence reads TGTGCCAGCAGGCTACTAGGGATAACTGAAGCTTTCTTT.